This passage covers 4 T cell receptor beta chains from one sample sequenced in a study of long-term antiretroviral therapy in people with HIV. Runs used v3.0 of the immunoSEQ assay and were done at survey level. Produced via immunoSEQ multiplex PCR; TCRdb's table is partial and in-frame only. The sample holds about 15,000 clones, roughly four fifths seen once. Sequenced material: unsorted PBMCs, taken just before starting antiretroviral therapy. These receptors all come from a middle-aged man with HIV.

This chain links TRBV15 with TRBJ2-7; D might be TRBD2 (5 bases). Trimming left V 0 bases short and J 3 bases short, with 12 bases between. Germline CDR1 reads LNHNV; CDR2 reads YYDKDF (reference sequence). The CDR3 contains 15 residues. CDR3 sequence (DNA): TGTGCCACCAGCAGAGATAGTACGGGATTCTACGAGCAGTACTTC. It codes for CATSRDSTGFYEQYF.

The chain combines TRBV5-1 with TRBJ2-5; a weak D match, TRBD2 (6 bases). V was cut by 4 bases and J by 10 bases, with 20 bases left in between. The germline gives CDR1 SGHRS, CDR2 YFSETQ. This CDR3 has 14 amino acids. The CDR3 nucleotides are TGCGCCAGCAGCGCAGGCTGGGGGACTGGGGACCAGTACTTC. It translates to CASSAGWGTGDQYF. Complete variable domain (other parts from reference TRBV5-1 and TRBJ2-5): KAGVTQTPRYLIKTRGQQVTLSCSPISGHRSVSWYQQTPGQGLQFLFEYFSETQRNKGNFPGRFSGRQFSNSRSEMNVSTLELGDSALYLCASSAGWGTGDQYFGPGTRLLVL.

The rearrangement links TRBV7-9 to TRBJ2-7; D is perhaps TRBD1 or TRBD2 (6 bases each). Germline V lookup: CDR1 SEHNR, CDR2 FQNEAQ (reference sequence). This CDR3 spans 15 amino acids. The germline V and J ends were trimmed by 1 base and 5 bases, with 15 bases remaining between them. Here the CDR3 reads CASSLGGAGKDEQYF. CDR3 nucleotides: TGTGCCAGCAGCTTAGGGGGGGCAGGGAAGGACGAGCAGTACTTC.

This clone was found once. The chain uses TRBV10-3 and TRBJ2-3; D is possibly TRBD2 (6 bases). The germline gives CDR1 ENHRY, CDR2 SYGVKD. The CDR3 consists of 16 residues. V was clipped by 3 bases and J by 6 bases, with 19 bases between them. Written as DNA, the CDR3 is TGTGCCATCAGTGACCCTTCAGGGACTTTCTCGGATACGCAGTATTTT. It specifies CAISDPSGTFSDTQYF.